These 8 T cell receptor beta chains were sequenced from one sample in a study of T-cell memory formation after mild COVID-19 (dated by TCRdb to the early 2020s). To prepare the library, 5' RACE was applied. The data were produced on an Illumina NovaSeq 6000. TCRdb took the public reads, trimmed them with fastp at Q25, ran MiXCR for clone calling and kept in-frame beta chains. Entries are consolidated by CDR3 protein sequence, retaining the most common genes and DNA. The sample has approximately 410,000 distinct CDR3 sequences on record, around 22% of them singletons. The ten largest clones take up roughly 14% of the sample. The sequenced sample consisted of PBMCs or a T cell subset sorted from them (not recorded which). The receptors originated from an adult woman who had mild COVID-19 (a few samples of this study predate the infection). The sample titles of this study are shuffled in the database, so cell type and time point are left out; the donor was told from shared clones.

The DNA of the CDR3 is TGCAGTGCCCCCTCGGACAGGGGTAGCACAGATACGCAGTATTTT. The encoded protein is CSAPSDRGSTDTQYF. This rearrangement joins TRBV20-1 to TRBJ2-3; 9 bases are shared with TRBD1. Germline lookup yields CDR1 DFQATT and CDR2 SNEGSKA (reference sequence). This CDR3 is 15 amino acids long. Trimming cost V 6 bases and J 0 bases; bases outside gene matches: 7.

The V gene is TRBV5-1, the J gene TRBJ2-1, with 7 bases aligning to TRBD2. V trimming: 0 bases; J trimming: 4 bases; junction bases outside the gene matches: 7. The CDR3 runs 16 residues. The germline gives CDR1 SGHRS, CDR2 YFSETQ. CDR3 in amino acids: CASSLVPSGVYNEQFF. For the CDR3, the DNA is TGCGCCAGCAGCTTGGTGCCCAGCGGGGTTTACAATGAGCAGTTCTTC.

The CDR3 loop reads CASSQVGRDEETQYF. CDR3 nucleotide sequence: TGCGCCAGCAGCCAAGTAGGACGGGACGAAGAGACCCAGTACTTC. The chain uses TRBV4-3 and TRBJ2-5, with D perhaps matching TRBD1 or TRBD2 (5 bases each). The CDR3 is made up of 15 amino acids. V lost 1 base, J lost 3 bases, and 12 bases lay in between. From germline, CDR1 is LGHNA and CDR2 YSLEER.

The V gene is TRBV30, the J gene TRBJ2-7, with TRBD1 matching over 7 bases. V shed 5 bases and J 4 bases; nucleotides not matched to a gene: 14. Germline values: CDR1 GTSNPN, CDR2 SVGIG (reference sequence). CDR3 length: 15 residues. CDR3 nucleotides: TGTGCCTGGCGAAACAGGGGACCGGTAAAATACGAGCAGTACTTC. Its translation: CAWRNRGPVKYEQYF.

The V call is TRBV9, the J call TRBJ2-2; D not certain. Germline V CDR1 and CDR2: SGDLS, YYNGEE. Trimming removed 0 bases at V and 1 base at J, with 10 bases between. The CDR3 sequence is 16 residues long. For the CDR3, the DNA is TGTGCCAGCAGCGTAGTTCCAGACCTGAACACCGGGGAGCTGTTTTTT. Its protein is CASSVVPDLNTGELFF.

The rearrangement uses TRBV12-3 or TRBV12-4 and TRBJ2-2, with D unresolved. V was cut by 7 bases and J by 6 bases, with 15 bases left in between. This CDR3 is 14 amino acids long. This chain's CDR3 is CASNQPDRAGELFF. Here the CDR3 DNA reads TGTGCCAGCAACCAGCCCGACCGGGCCGGGGAGCTGTTTTTT.

The chain recombines TRBV6-2 or TRBV6-3 with TRBJ2-1; D ambiguous. The germline gives CDR1 MNHEY, CDR2 SVGEGT. CDR3 length: 13 amino acids. Between the trimmed V and J ends, which lost 5 bases and 3 bases, there was a span of 8 bases. The CDR3 sequence: CASSPAHYNEQFF. The CDR3 DNA reads TGTGCCAGCAGTCCCGCCCACTACAATGAGCAGTTCTTC.

The rearrangement uses TRBV29-1 and TRBJ2-3; D may be TRBD1 or TRBD2 (5 bases each). This CDR3 comprises 11 residues. V was cut by 7 bases and J by 9 bases, with 14 bases left in between. The germline V gene encodes CDR1 SQVTM and CDR2 ANQGSEA. This chain's CDR3 is CSALMGETQYF. In DNA, the CDR3 is TGCAGCGCCTTGATGGGGGAAACGCAGTATTTT.